These 30 T cell receptor beta chains were all obtained from the same sample, sequenced in a study of cytomegalovirus exposure and HLA in healthy donors. PCR employed 60 Vbeta and 13 Jbeta primers. Some clones are missing from TCRdb's copy, which holds only in-frame ones; the method was immunoSEQ multiplex PCR. The sample lists 150,000 or so clones, about 80% occurring once. The sequenced sample was PBMCs. These receptors were taken from a woman aged 40 to 49 in good health and CMV-seronegative.

The chain carries TRBV11-3 and TRBJ2-7, with a weak D call TRBD2 (5 bases). The CDR3 is made up of 15 amino acids. The V and J ends lost 6 bases and 0 bases respectively, with 15 bases between them. Germline CDR1 is SGHNT and CDR2 is YENEEA. The CDR3 loop reads CASSGVERASYEQYF. The CDR3 DNA reads TGTGCCAGCAGTGGGGTGGAGAGGGCCTCCTACGAGCAGTACTTC.

The gene calls are TRBV11-2 and TRBJ2-7; 10 positions match TRBD2. Near its end, the DNA agrees better with TRBJ2-1, so the J call may be wrong. Germline V gene sequence: CDR1 SGHAT, CDR2 FQNNGV. The CDR3 extends over 15 amino acids. This CDR3 is CASRNGLAAFNEQFF. CDR3 DNA: TGTGCCAGCAGGAATGGACTAGCGGCCTTCAATGAGCAGTTCTTC.

The V call is TRBV28, the J call TRBJ2-7, with 11 bases that match TRBD2. The CDR3 spans 14 residues. V trimming: 5 bases; J trimming: 2 bases; junction bases outside the gene matches: 2. Per the germline V gene, CDR1 is MDHEN and CDR2 is SYDVKM. The CDR3 sequence is CASSPLAGAYEQYF. In nucleotides, the CDR3 is TGTGCCAGCAGTCCACTAGCGGGGGCCTACGAGCAGTACTTC.

CDR3 sequence (DNA): TGTGCCAGTACGCAGGGCGGGGAGCTGTTTTTT. It codes for CASTQGGELFF. This rearrangement joins TRBV7-3 to TRBJ2-2; a weak D match, TRBD1 (5 bases). Germline CDR1 SGHTA, CDR2 FQGTGA. With 9 bases removed from V and 7 bases from J, the gap between germline ends came to 9 bases. The CDR3 is made up of 11 amino acids. Using reference TRBV7-3 and TRBJ2-2 for the parts outside the CDR3, the full variable domain is GAGVSQTPSNKVTEKGKYVELRCDPISGHTALYWYRQSLGQGPEFLIYFQGTGAADDSGLPNDRFFAVRPEGSVSTLKIQRTERGDSAVYLCASTQGGELFFGEGSRLTVL.

The J gene is TRBJ2-2, the V gene TRBV28; 9 bases line up with TRBD1. With V trimmed by 3 bases and J by 4 bases, 6 bases remained unmatched. This CDR3 comprises 16 residues. From germline, CDR1 is MDHEN and CDR2 SYDVKM. CDR3 sequence (DNA): TGTGCCAGCAGTTTGCTGGGACAGGGAGTCACCGGGGAGCTGTTTTTT. The encoded protein is CASSLLGQGVTGELFF.

Only a few counts were recorded for this clone. The chain joins TRBV30 to TRBJ2-3, with 12 bases aligning to TRBD2. The germline V gene has CDR1 GTSNPN and CDR2 SVGIG (reference sequence). This CDR3 comprises 17 residues. V trimming: 2 bases; J trimming: 1 base; junction bases outside the gene matches: 7. The CDR3 bases are TGTGCCTGGAGTAGGGGTCTAGCGGGGGGGGGCACAGATACGCAGTATTTT. It yields the protein CAWSRGLAGGGTDTQYF.

This sequence joins TRBV18 and TRBJ2-3; unclear D gene. This CDR3 has 14 residues. Germline CDR1 reads KGHSH; CDR2 reads LQKENI. The V gene lost 3 bases and the J gene lost 0 bases, with 7 bases spanning the gap. The DNA for the CDR3 is TGTGCCAGCTCACCTCCCCTGAGCACAGATACGCAGTATTTT. Its protein product is CASSPPLSTDTQYF.

The CDR3 spells CAISGTSGARTDTQYF. As DNA, the CDR3 is TGTGCCATCAGTGGGACTAGCGGAGCCCGCACAGATACGCAGTATTTT. The chain combines TRBV10-3 with TRBJ2-3; 10 bases are a match to TRBD2. CDR1 is ENHRY and CDR2 is SYGVKD in the germline V gene. This CDR3 has 16 residues. V gave up 4 bases and J gave up 1 base; unmatched junction bases: 5.

Comment on this clone: Other DNA sequences of this sample code for an identical CDR3. The V call is TRBV7-2, the J call TRBJ2-5, with D maybe TRBD1 (6 bases). CDR3 size: 15 residues. V lost 1 base to trimming and J lost 2 bases, with 11 bases between them. Germline CDR1 SGHTA, CDR2 FQGNSA. The CDR3 nucleotides are TGTGCCAGCAGCTTAGGGGGGACACGACAAGAGACCCAGTACTTC. Translation gives CASSLGGTRQETQYF. Together with reference TRBV7-2 and TRBJ2-5, the CDR3 gives the full variable domain: GAGVSQSPSNKVTEKGKDVELRCDPISGHTALYWYRQSLGQGLEFLIYFQGNSAPDKSGLPSDRFSAERTGGSVSTLTIQRTQQEDSAVYLCASSLGGTRQETQYFGPGTRLLVL.

This rearrangement joins TRBV6-5 to TRBJ1-5, with D perhaps matching TRBD1 (5 bases). The germline CDR1 and CDR2 sequences are MNHEY and SVGAGI. The V gene lost 2 bases and the J gene lost 7 bases, with 9 bases spanning the gap. The CDR3 extends over 13 amino acids. The CDR3 region has the DNA TGTGCCAGCAGTTACAGTAGGGGACAGCCCCAGCATTTT. Protein: CASSYSRGQPQHF.

V gene TRBV5-5 combines with J gene TRBJ1-1; D is ambiguous. The CDR3 length is 15 residues. The germline gives CDR1 SGHKS, CDR2 YYEKEE (reference sequence). Trimming left V 4 bases short and J 7 bases short, with 20 bases between. This CDR3 is CASSHDAEAKLEAFF. CDR3 in DNA: TGTGCCAGCAGCCATGACGCGGAGGCCAAACTTGAAGCTTTCTTT.

This clone was seen once. CDR3 loop: CASSPGQANQPQHF. The CDR3 DNA reads TGTGCCAGCTCACCAGGACAGGCCAATCAGCCCCAGCATTTT. The chain is built from TRBV18 and TRBJ1-5, with 7 nucleotides matching TRBD1. This CDR3 spans 14 amino acids. In germline, CDR1 is KGHSH, CDR2 LQKENI. The trim removed 2 bases at V and 3 bases at J, leaving 1 base unmatched.

The chain employs TRBV4-2 and TRBJ2-3; 10 nucleotides line up with TRBD2. After removal of 0 bases from V and 0 bases from J, the junction contained 12 bases not matched to a gene. CDR3 length: 20 amino acids. The germline gives CDR1 LGHNA, CDR2 YNFKEQ. The CDR3 region is CASSQDKVVAGGLSTDTQYF. Here the CDR3 DNA reads TGTGCCAGCAGCCAAGATAAGGTAGTAGCGGGGGGCCTGAGCACAGATACGCAGTATTTT.

This chain joins TRBV11-1 and TRBJ2-7, with D unresolved. The length of the CDR3 is 14 residues. Germline loops: CDR1 SGHAT, CDR2 FQDESV (reference sequence). V lost 7 bases and J 0 bases, leaving 13 bases between the germline ends. CDR3 in amino acids: CASKERRNSYEQYF. CDR3 coding DNA: TGTGCCAGCAAGGAACGGCGGAACTCCTACGAGCAGTACTTC.

The chain couples TRBV5-1 to TRBJ2-7, with 8 bases fitting TRBD1. Germline CDR1 SGHRS, CDR2 YFSETQ. CDR3 length equals 14 residues. V lost 3 bases to trimming and J lost 3 bases; unmatched junction nucleotides: 5. The CDR3 loop is CASSSRQGIYEQYF. In nucleotides, the CDR3 is TGCGCCAGCAGCTCACGACAGGGGATCTACGAGCAGTACTTC.

This chain joins TRBV2 and TRBJ2-3; 11 positions agree with TRBD2. Germline CDR1 is SNHLY and CDR2 is FYNNEI. V gave up 4 bases and J gave up 5 bases; unmatched junction bases: 14. This CDR3 spans 18 amino acids. The CDR3 reads CASSVSGGADEARDTQYF. In DNA form, the CDR3 reads TGTGCCAGCAGTGTTAGCGGGGGGGCTGACGAAGCTAGAGATACGCAGTATTTT. Based on the CDR3 plus reference TRBV2 and TRBJ2-3, the full variable domain is EPEVTQTPSHQVTQMGQEVILRCVPISNHLYFYWYRQILGQKVEFLVSFYNNEISEKSEIFDDQFSVERPDGSNFTLKIRSTKLEDSAMYFCASSVSGGADEARDTQYFGPGTRLTVL.

The gene calls are TRBV7-9 and TRBJ2-1; TRBD2 might be the D (6 bases). Trimming shortened V by 7 bases and J by 2 bases, and 18 bases separated the two germline ends. The CDR3 extends over 16 amino acids. Germline V gives CDR1 SEHNR, CDR2 FQNEAQ (reference sequence). The CDR3 DNA follows: TGTGCCAGCACCCTCAAGGAGGGTAGGCCCTACAATGAGCAGTTCTTC. Translated: CASTLKEGRPYNEQFF.

The V and J genes are TRBV28 and TRBJ2-2; 7 bases match TRBD1. Germline trimming cut 5 bases from V and 4 bases from J; bases unmatched to any gene: 10. CDR3 size: 16 residues. CDR1 MDHEN and CDR2 SYDVKM come from the germline V gene. The CDR3 coding sequence is TGTGCCAGCAGTCCGAAAACAGGGGTCTCCACCGGGGAGCTGTTTTTT. Amino acid sequence: CASSPKTGVSTGELFF.

The chain joins TRBV10-3 to TRBJ1-3; TRBD1 is a possible D gene (6 bases). The CDR3 totals 15 residues. Germline CDR1 is ENHRY and CDR2 is SYGVKD. V was pared by 2 bases and J by 3 bases, with 11 bases between. The CDR3 spells CAISETGHLGNTIYF. CDR3 in DNA: TGTGCCATCAGTGAGACGGGACACCTTGGAAACACCATATATTTT.

This clone was observed a single time. The junction shows a germline mismatch at one end, possibly a read error. The chain links TRBV7-9 to TRBJ1-1, with TRBD1 as a possible D gene (5 bases). Germline values: CDR1 SEHNR, CDR2 FQNEAQ (reference sequence). The CDR3 is 14 amino acids. CDR3 nucleotides: TGTTCCAGCAGCCAATCGGGGGGAAGCACTGAAGCTTTCTTT. Translated: CSSSQSGGSTEAFF.

The V gene is TRBV7-8, the J gene TRBJ2-5; D is unresolved. V lost 5 bases to trimming and J lost 2 bases, with 15 bases between them. The length of the CDR3 is 15 residues. Germline V CDR1 and CDR2: SGHVS, FQNEAQ. The CDR3 sequence: CASSTIAERQETQYF. CDR3 in DNA: TGTGCCAGCAGCACAATAGCCGAGCGTCAAGAGACCCAGTACTTC.

A few counts support this clone. The chain joins TRBV7-9 to TRBJ2-5; TRBD2 is a possible D gene (6 bases). The CDR3 totals 15 residues. V was pared by 4 bases and J by 5 bases, with 17 bases between. CDR1 and CDR2 from the germline V gene are SEHNR and FQNEAQ (reference sequence). The CDR3: CASSSQDGGRETQYF. The DNA of the CDR3 is TGTGCCAGCAGCTCCCAGGACGGAGGGAGGGAGACCCAGTACTTC.

The V and J genes are TRBV7-2 and TRBJ2-7; D is possibly TRBD1 or TRBD2 (5 bases each). V was shortened by 10 bases and J by 0 bases, with 10 bases between the two germline ends. CDR3 length: 12 amino acids. Germline CDR1 SGHTA, CDR2 FQGNSA. The CDR3 coding sequence is TGTGCCACCAGGGAGTTCTCCTACGAGCAGTACTTC. This translates into CATREFSYEQYF. Using reference TRBV7-2 and TRBJ2-7 for the parts outside the CDR3, the full variable domain is GAGVSQSPSNKVTEKGKDVELRCDPISGHTALYWYRQSLGQGLEFLIYFQGNSAPDKSGLPSDRFSAERTGGSVSTLTIQRTQQEDSAVYLCATREFSYEQYFGPGTRLTVT.

This clone occurred a few times. This rearrangement joins TRBV6-1 to TRBJ1-1, with D unresolved. V lost 6 bases and J lost 5, with 10 bases in between. Germline loops: CDR1 MNHNS, CDR2 SASEGT. The CDR3 extends over 12 amino acids. Written as DNA, the CDR3 is TGTGCCAGCAGCCACACGGGTACTGAAGCTTTCTTT. This encodes CASSHTGTEAFF.

The chain employs TRBV7-3 and TRBJ2-7; 7 bases align to TRBD1. Germline assignment: CDR1 SGHTA and CDR2 FQGTGA. This CDR3 region has 17 residues. With 1 base clipped from V and 0 bases from J, the junction kept 9 bases outside the gene matches. CDR3 in amino acids: CASSLRTRDRVSYEQYF. The CDR3 DNA is TGTGCCAGCAGCTTAAGAACCCGGGACAGAGTCTCCTACGAGCAGTACTTC.

The CDR3 coding sequence is TGCGCCAGCAGCTGGGACGGGAGCTCCTATAATTCACCCCTCCACTTT. Protein product: CASSWDGSSYNSPLHF. The rearrangement links TRBV5-1 to TRBJ1-6, with D maybe TRBD1 (5 bases). Deletions cut 3 bases from V and 0 bases from J, with 10 bases between. The CDR3 contains 16 residues. The germline V gene encodes CDR1 SGHRS and CDR2 YFSETQ. Variable domain in full (rest from reference TRBV5-1 and TRBJ1-6): KAGVTQTPRYLIKTRGQQVTLSCSPISGHRSVSWYQQTPGQGLQFLFEYFSETQRNKGNFPGRFSGRQFSNSRSEMNVSTLELGDSALYLCASSWDGSSYNSPLHFGNGTRLTVT.

This rearrangement joins TRBV6-1 to TRBJ2-4; D not certain. The germline V and J ends were trimmed by 1 base and 1 base, with 14 bases remaining between them. The length of the CDR3 is 17 residues. Germline CDR1 reads MNHNS; CDR2 reads SASEGT. CDR3 sequence reads: CASSEEVHSVAKNIQYF. The DNA for the CDR3 is TGTGCCAGCAGTGAAGAGGTGCACAGTGTGGCCAAAAACATTCAGTACTTC.

The chain couples TRBV5-1 to TRBJ2-1; the match to TRBD2 covers 9 bases. Germline loops: CDR1 SGHRS, CDR2 YFSETQ. The J segment lost 4 bases and the V segment lost 4 bases, leaving 9 bases of the junction unmatched. This CDR3 has 16 amino acids. Here the CDR3 reads CASSRRLAGRYNEQFF. The DNA for the CDR3 is TGCGCCAGCAGCCGCCGTCTAGCGGGGAGGTACAATGAGCAGTTCTTC.

This clone was seen just once. The chain links TRBV10-3 to TRBJ1-2; 7 positions match TRBD1. V lost 2 bases to trimming and J lost 11 bases; unmatched junction nucleotides: 8. The CDR3 extends over 13 amino acids. Germline V gives CDR1 ENHRY, CDR2 SYGVKD. Here the CDR3 reads CAISEDRADTYTF. The CDR3 coding sequence is TGTGCCATCAGTGAGGACAGGGCTGATACATACACCTTC.

The gene calls are TRBV21-1 and TRBJ1-6; the table's D gene call, TRBD1, was not cross checked with the DNA. TRBV21-1 is assigned pseudogene status. There are 19 residues in the CDR3. In DNA, the CDR3 is TGTGCCAGCAGCAAACCCCCCTCATCGTTTCGTACAGATAATTCACCCCTCCACTTT. As protein: CASSKPPSSFRTDNSPLHF.